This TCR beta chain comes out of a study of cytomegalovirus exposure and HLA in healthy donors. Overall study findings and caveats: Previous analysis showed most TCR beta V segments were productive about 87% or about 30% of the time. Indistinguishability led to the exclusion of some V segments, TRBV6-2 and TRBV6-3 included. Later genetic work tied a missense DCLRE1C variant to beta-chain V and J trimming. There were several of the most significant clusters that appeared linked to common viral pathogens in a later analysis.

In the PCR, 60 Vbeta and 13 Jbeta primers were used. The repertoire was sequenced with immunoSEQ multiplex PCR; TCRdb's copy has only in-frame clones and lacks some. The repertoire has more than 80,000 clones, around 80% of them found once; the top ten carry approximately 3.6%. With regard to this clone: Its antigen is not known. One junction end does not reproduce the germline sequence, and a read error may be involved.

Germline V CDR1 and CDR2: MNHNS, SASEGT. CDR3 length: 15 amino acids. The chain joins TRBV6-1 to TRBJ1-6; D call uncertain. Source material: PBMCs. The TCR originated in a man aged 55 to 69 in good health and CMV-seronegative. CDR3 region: CASNEPVLPNSPLHF. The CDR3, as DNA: TGTGCCAGCAATGAACCAGTCCTTCCAAATTCACCCCTCCACTTT.